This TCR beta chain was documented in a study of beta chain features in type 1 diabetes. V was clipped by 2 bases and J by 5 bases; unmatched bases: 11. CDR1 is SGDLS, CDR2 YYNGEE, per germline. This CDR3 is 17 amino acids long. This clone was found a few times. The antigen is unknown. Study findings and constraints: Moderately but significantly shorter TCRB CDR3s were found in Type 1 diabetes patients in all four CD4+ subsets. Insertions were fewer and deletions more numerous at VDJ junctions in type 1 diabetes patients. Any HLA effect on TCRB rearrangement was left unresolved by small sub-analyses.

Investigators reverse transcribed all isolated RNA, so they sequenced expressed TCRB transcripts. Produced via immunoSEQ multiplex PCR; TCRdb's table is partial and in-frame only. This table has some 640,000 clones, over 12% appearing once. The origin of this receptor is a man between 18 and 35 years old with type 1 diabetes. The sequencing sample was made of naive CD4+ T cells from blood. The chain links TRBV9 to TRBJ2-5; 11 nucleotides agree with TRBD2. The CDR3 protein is CASSVTSGGTSWETQYF. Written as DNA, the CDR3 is TGTGCCAGCAGCGTTACTAGCGGGGGCACCTCCTGGGAGACCCAGTACTTC.